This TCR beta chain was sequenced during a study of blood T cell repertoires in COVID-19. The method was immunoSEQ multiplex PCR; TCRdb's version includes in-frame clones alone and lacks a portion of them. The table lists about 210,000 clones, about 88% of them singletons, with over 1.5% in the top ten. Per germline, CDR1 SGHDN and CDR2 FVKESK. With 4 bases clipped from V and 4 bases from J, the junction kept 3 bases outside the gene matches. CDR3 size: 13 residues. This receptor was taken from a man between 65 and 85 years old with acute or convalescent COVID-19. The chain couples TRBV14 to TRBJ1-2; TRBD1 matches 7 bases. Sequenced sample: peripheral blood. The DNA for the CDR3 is TGTGCCAGCAGCCCAGACAGGGCCTATGGCTACACCTTC. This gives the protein CASSPDRAYGYTF.